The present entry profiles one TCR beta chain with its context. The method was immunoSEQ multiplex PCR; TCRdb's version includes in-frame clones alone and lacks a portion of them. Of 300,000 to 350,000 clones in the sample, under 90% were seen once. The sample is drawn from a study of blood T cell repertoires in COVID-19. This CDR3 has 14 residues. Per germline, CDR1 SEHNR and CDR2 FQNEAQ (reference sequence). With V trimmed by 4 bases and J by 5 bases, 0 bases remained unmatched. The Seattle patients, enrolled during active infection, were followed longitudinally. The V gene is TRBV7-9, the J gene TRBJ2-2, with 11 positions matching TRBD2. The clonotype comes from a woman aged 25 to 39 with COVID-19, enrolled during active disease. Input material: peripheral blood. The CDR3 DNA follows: TGTGCCAGCAGCTGGACTAGCGGGACCGGGGAGCTGTTTTTT. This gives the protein CASSWTSGTGELFF.